These 29 T cell receptor beta chains were all obtained from the same sample, sequenced in a study of CD8+ T cells in alopecia areata. Treatment of the sample: oral pan-JAK inhibitor, 5-10 mg twice daily. Sequencing relied on a cDNA template that was reverse transcribed from extracted RNA. The method was immunoSEQ multiplex PCR; TCRdb's version includes in-frame clones alone and lacks a portion of them. The table shows roughly 190,000 clones, with 45% to 75% occurring only once. The material was CD4+ T cells sorted from blood, obtained at week 4, from a patient treated with tofacitinib. The receptors were sampled from a human donor with alopecia areata.

The chain is built from TRBV7-8 and TRBJ1-1, with D possibly TRBD1 on 5 matching bases. The germline V gene has CDR1 SGHVS and CDR2 FQNEAQ. V was pared by 3 bases and J by 4 bases, with 12 bases between. The CDR3 has 14 amino acids. CDR3 nucleotide sequence: TGTGCCAGCAGCTTGGGACCGGCGAGCACTGAAGCTTTCTTT. It encodes CASSLGPASTEAFF.

V gene TRBV23-1 combines with J gene TRBJ1-1; D unclear. TRBV23-1 is flagged as an ORF with uncertain function. The CDR3 sequence is 15 residues long. V was pared by 2 bases and J by 5 bases, with 15 bases between. CDR3 sequence (DNA): TGCGCCAGCAGTCAAGTGCACCAGTCCTGTACTGAAGCTTTCTTT. Its translation: CASSQVHQSCTEAFF.

This clone showed up just a few times. The chain links TRBV4-1 to TRBJ2-2, with 9 bases lining up with TRBD2. From germline, CDR1 is MGHRA and CDR2 YSYEKL. CDR3 length: 18 residues. V was clipped by 3 bases and J by 2 bases; unmatched bases: 10. In nucleotides, the CDR3 is TGCGCCAGCAGCCACCTCGGGGTAGCGGGGGCCAACACCGGGGAGCTGTTTTTT. It specifies CASSHLGVAGANTGELFF.

The chain uses TRBV28 and TRBJ1-5, with 7 bases matching TRBD1. CDR3 size: 16 residues. V dropped 4 bases and J dropped 1; count of bases not matched to a gene: 7. Germline-derived CDR1 and CDR2 are MDHEN and SYDVKM. The CDR3 reads CASSYRQGMSNQPQHF. The CDR3, as DNA: TGTGCCAGCAGTTATCGACAGGGTATGAGCAATCAGCCCCAGCATTTT. Complete variable domain (other parts from reference TRBV28 and TRBJ1-5): DVKVTQSSRYLVKRTGEKVFLECVQDMDHENMFWYRQDPGLGLRLIYFSYDVKMKEKGDIPEGYSVSREKKERFSLILESASTNQTSMYLCASSYRQGMSNQPQHFGDGTRLSIL.

A remark on this clone: This same CDR3 is encoded by further DNA sequences in the sample. The rearrangement links TRBV4-1 to TRBJ1-2, with 9 bases matching TRBD1. Germline assignment: CDR1 MGHRA and CDR2 YSYEKL. Losses at the gene ends were 3 bases for V and 3 bases for J; bases not matched to a gene: 5. CDR3 size: 15 residues. The CDR3 nucleotides are TGCGCCAGCAGCCAGCCCACAGGGGGCGACTATGGCTACACCTTC. Protein: CASSQPTGGDYGYTF.

This clone was seen more than once but under ten times. This chain uses TRBV29-1 with TRBJ1-1; D uncertain. CDR1 and CDR2 from the germline V gene are SQVTM and ANQGSEA. The ends were cut back, 4 bases at V and 1 base at J, with 4 bases in the middle. This CDR3 is 11 amino acids long. Written as DNA, the CDR3 is TGCAGCGTTGGGTGGAACACTGAAGCTTTCTTT. Protein product: CSVGWNTEAFF.

To note about this clone: Relative to the germline gene, one junction end is altered; a read error may explain this. This sequence joins TRBV6-5 and TRBJ2-3, with D hard to call. This CDR3 is 11 amino acids long. The germline V gene has CDR1 MNHEY and CDR2 SVGAGI. CDR3 residues: CAISERDTQYF. The CDR3 DNA is TGTGCCATCAGTGAGAGGGATACGCAGTATTTT.

The chain uses TRBV5-1 and TRBJ2-5; TRBD1 is a possible D gene (6 bases). This CDR3 spans 17 amino acids. Looked up from germline, CDR1 is SGHRS and CDR2 is YFSETQ. V lost 4 bases and J 0 bases, leaving 19 bases between the germline ends. CDR3 nucleotide sequence: TGCGCCAGCAGCCGGGGCCCCCTCCGGGACAACCAAGAGACCCAGTACTTC. It is translated as CASSRGPLRDNQETQYF.

The CDR3 nucleotides are TGCGCCAGCAGTCAAGGGACAGGGTTTACCTACGAGCAGTACTTC. Residues: CASSQGTGFTYEQYF. The chain links TRBV23-1 to TRBJ2-7, with TRBD1 identical over 9 bases. TRBV23-1 is labeled an ORF, and its function is uncertain. V lost 2 bases, J lost 2 bases, and 4 bases stayed unmatched. The CDR3 is 15 amino acids.

The chain joins TRBV7-8 to TRBJ2-7; 9 bases map to TRBD2. Germline CDR1 and CDR2: SGHVS and FQNEAQ. V lost 3 bases and J lost 2; bases outside the gene matches: 2. CDR3 length equals 14 residues. CDR3 amino acids: CASSFSGGAYEQYF. The DNA of the CDR3 is TGTGCCAGCAGCTTTAGCGGGGGAGCCTACGAGCAGTACTTC.

The V gene is TRBV25-1, the J gene TRBJ2-7; D perhaps matches TRBD1 (6 bases). V lost 5 bases and J 3 bases, leaving 11 bases between the germline ends. The V gene's germline CDR1 is MGHDK and CDR2 SYGVNS. The CDR3 has 13 residues. The CDR3 coding sequence is TGTGCCAGCAGTCGGGACACCAGCTACGAGCAGTACTTC. Encoded protein: CASSRDTSYEQYF.

The V gene is TRBV4-1, the J gene TRBJ1-6, with TRBD1 as a possible D gene (5 bases). The CDR3 length is 17 residues. The germline V and J ends were trimmed by 1 base and 14 bases, with 24 bases remaining between them. Germline CDR1 reads MGHRA; CDR2 reads YSYEKL. The DNA of the CDR3 is TGCGCCAGCAGCCAAGTAGATATGGGACTGCCGACTTCTACCCTCCACTTT. This codes for CASSQVDMGLPTSTLHF.

This clone has a single count. This chain uses TRBV6-5 with TRBJ1-3; D remains unclear. V was trimmed by 2 bases and J by 0 bases, leaving 5 bases between them. This CDR3 has 14 amino acids. From germline, CDR1 is MNHEY and CDR2 SVGAGI. The CDR3 bases are TGTGCCAGCAGTTACCAGTCCTCTGGAAACACCATATATTTT. This translates into CASSYQSSGNTIYF.

This rearrangement joins TRBV25-1 to TRBJ1-6; D may be TRBD1 (6 bases). Germline-derived CDR1 and CDR2 are MGHDK and SYGVNS. This CDR3 region has 15 residues. V was shortened by 3 bases and J by 8 bases, with 14 bases between the two germline ends. CDR3 sequence reads: CASSDDRPLYSPLHF. CDR3 DNA: TGTGCCAGCAGTGACGACAGGCCTCTTTATTCACCCCTCCACTTT.

This chain uses TRBV13 with TRBJ1-2, with unresolved D. CDR3 length: 12 residues. CDR1 is PRHDT and CDR2 is FYEKMQ in the germline V gene (reference sequence). Trimming removed 5 bases from V and 8 bases from J, with 12 bases in between. CDR3 region: CASSPPGVGYTF. CDR3 bases: TGTGCCAGCAGCCCCCCTGGGGTAGGCTACACCTTC.

This clone was detected only a few times. The chain carries TRBV7-2 and TRBJ1-2; D gene ambiguous. This CDR3 comprises 13 residues. CDR1 and CDR2 from the germline V gene are SGHTA and FQGNSA. Deletions cut 1 base from V and 3 bases from J, with 6 bases between. Here the CDR3 DNA reads TGTGCCAGCAGCTTAGGGACCTACTATGGCTACACCTTC. Amino acid sequence: CASSLGTYYGYTF.

This clone was seen more than once but under ten times. The chain's CDR3 is CASSKGLAGSYQETQYF. As DNA, the CDR3 is TGTGCCAGCAGCAAGGGACTAGCGGGGAGTTACCAAGAGACCCAGTACTTC. The rearrangement links TRBV7-2 to TRBJ2-5, with 13 bases lining up with TRBD2. J was trimmed by 0 bases and V by 5 bases; bases with no gene match: 6. The germline V gene has CDR1 SGHTA and CDR2 FQGNSA. The CDR3 extends over 17 amino acids.

V is TRBV7-2 and J is TRBJ2-7; D is tentatively TRBD1 or TRBD2 (5 bases each). Germline CDR1 SGHTA, CDR2 FQGNSA. V dropped 5 bases and J dropped 2 bases, with 16 bases sitting between them. The CDR3 covers 15 residues. The chain's CDR3 is CASSGMVGATYEQYF. The CDR3, as DNA: TGTGCCAGCAGCGGGATGGTCGGGGCCACCTACGAGCAGTACTTC.

In regard to this clone: Other DNA sequences within the sample encode an identical CDR3. The rearrangement links TRBV25-1 to TRBJ1-1; the match to TRBD1 covers 7 bases. This CDR3 comprises 15 residues. J lost 0 bases, V lost 3 bases, and 4 bases had no gene match. Germline V gene sequence: CDR1 MGHDK, CDR2 SYGVNS. CDR3 protein: CASSETGRLNTEAFF. The CDR3 nucleotides read TGTGCCAGCAGTGAGACAGGGCGCTTGAACACTGAAGCTTTCTTT.

This sequence joins TRBV1 and TRBJ2-1; TRBD1 is taken as the D call from the table, unchecked against the DNA. TRBV1 is a pseudogene locus. The CDR3 has 17 residues. The CDR3 DNA is TGCACCAGCAGCCAAGGTGAGGACAGGGGCTCCTACAATGAGCAGTTCTTC. Its translation is CTSSQGEDRGSYNEQFF.

The chain links TRBV7-2 to TRBJ2-3; the match to TRBD1 covers 8 bases. In germline, CDR1 is SGHTA, CDR2 FQGNSA. V lost 2 bases to trimming and J lost 10 bases; unmatched junction nucleotides: 2. The CDR3 runs 12 residues. In DNA form, the CDR3 reads TGTGCCAGCAGCTTAAGGACAGGGCCGCAGTATTTT. Translation gives CASSLRTGPQYF.

V gene TRBV29-1 combines with J gene TRBJ2-6; possible D gene TRBD2, 6 bases. V lost 0 bases and J 5 bases, leaving 8 bases between the germline ends. The V gene's germline CDR1 is SQVTM and CDR2 ANQGSEA. The length of the CDR3 is 14 residues. The CDR3 here is CSVEEGLRANVLTF. Here the CDR3 DNA reads TGCAGCGTTGAAGAGGGACTTCGGGCCAACGTCCTGACTTTC.

This clone occurred many times. This rearrangement joins TRBV19 to TRBJ1-5; 9 bases match TRBD1. V trimming: 3 bases; J trimming: 11 bases; junction bases outside the gene matches: 8. This CDR3 contains 14 residues. Germline-derived CDR1 and CDR2 are LNHDA and SQIVND (reference sequence). CDR3: CASSMGQGGATQHF. The CDR3 DNA reads TGTGCCAGTAGTATGGGACAGGGCGGAGCAACCCAGCATTTT. Full variable domain (missing parts from reference TRBV19 and TRBJ1-5): DGGITQSPKYLFRKEGQNVTLSCEQNLNHDAMYWYRQDPGQGLRLIYYSQIVNDFQKGDIAEGYSVSREKKESFPLTVTSAQKNPTAFYLCASSMGQGGATQHFGDGTRLSIL.

This clone has more than one count but fewer than ten. The chain couples TRBV29-1 to TRBJ2-3, with a weak D call TRBD2 (5 bases). The V gene lost 4 bases and the J gene lost 0 bases, with 8 bases spanning the gap. The CDR3 has 13 amino acids. Germline V gene sequence: CDR1 SQVTM, CDR2 ANQGSEA. The CDR3 loop is CSVVRTSTDTQYF. The CDR3 nucleotides are TGCAGCGTTGTCCGGACTAGCACAGATACGCAGTATTTT.

The chain joins TRBV6-6 to TRBJ1-5; D is ambiguous. CDR1 is MNHNY, CDR2 SVGAGI, per germline (reference sequence). This CDR3 region has 13 residues. With 4 bases removed from V and 7 bases from J, the gap between germline ends came to 11 bases. CDR3 in amino acids: CASSSGSGQPQHF. The CDR3 bases are TGTGCCAGCAGTTCGGGGAGCGGCCAGCCCCAGCATTTT.

CDR3 nucleotide sequence: TGTGCCAGCAGCGTAGAAGAGGGATACACTGAAGCTTTCTTT. Translation gives CASSVEEGYTEAFF. The chain is built from TRBV9 and TRBJ1-1; the D is unclear. Germline V gene data show CDR1 as SGDLS and CDR2 as YYNGEE. The ends were cut back, 0 bases at V and 3 bases at J, with 9 bases in the middle. The CDR3 is 14 amino acids.

This clone was recorded a few times. This chain links TRBV2 with TRBJ2-3; D possibly corresponds to TRBD2 (6 bases). V was trimmed by 6 bases and J by 3 bases, leaving 13 bases between them. CDR3 length: 14 amino acids. Germline V CDR1 and CDR2: SNHLY, FYNNEI. CDR3 residues: CASRRGGRTDTQYF. The CDR3 nucleotides read TGTGCCAGCAGAAGGGGAGGTAGGACAGATACGCAGTATTTT.

J is TRBJ2-6 and V is TRBV4-1, with D maybe TRBD2 (6 bases). V was trimmed by 6 bases and J by 1 base, leaving 16 bases between them. CDR3 length: 17 residues. Germline CDR1 reads MGHRA; CDR2 reads YSYEKL. The CDR3 reads CASSPGGRSSGANVLTF. The DNA for the CDR3 is TGCGCCAGCAGTCCCGGAGGGAGATCATCTGGGGCCAACGTCCTGACTTTC.

The J gene is TRBJ1-1, the V gene TRBV29-1, with D unclear. CDR1 SQVTM and CDR2 ANQGSEA come from the germline V gene. The germline V and J ends were trimmed by 2 bases and 1 base, with 11 bases remaining between them. This CDR3 region has 14 residues. For the CDR3, the DNA is TGCAGCGTTGAACCCCGACTCTCGAACACTGAAGCTTTCTTT. This gives the protein CSVEPRLSNTEAFF.